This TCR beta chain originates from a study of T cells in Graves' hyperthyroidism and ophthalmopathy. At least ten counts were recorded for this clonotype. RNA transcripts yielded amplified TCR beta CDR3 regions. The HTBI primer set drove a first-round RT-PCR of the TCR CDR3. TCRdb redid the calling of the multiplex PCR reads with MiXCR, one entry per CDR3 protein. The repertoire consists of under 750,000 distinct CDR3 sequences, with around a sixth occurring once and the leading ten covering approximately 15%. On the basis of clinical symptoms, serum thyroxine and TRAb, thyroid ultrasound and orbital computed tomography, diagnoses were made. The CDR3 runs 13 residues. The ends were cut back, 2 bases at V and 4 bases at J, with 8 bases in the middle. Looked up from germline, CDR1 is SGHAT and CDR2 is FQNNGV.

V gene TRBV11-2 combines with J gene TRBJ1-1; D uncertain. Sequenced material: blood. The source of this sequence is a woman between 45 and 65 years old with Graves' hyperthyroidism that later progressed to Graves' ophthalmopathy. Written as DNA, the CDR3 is TGTGCCAGCAGCTTAAGTCATCGCACTGAAGCTTTCTTT. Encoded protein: CASSLSHRTEAFF. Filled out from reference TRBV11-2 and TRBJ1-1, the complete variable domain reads EAGVAQSPRYKIIEKRQSVAFWCNPISGHATLYWYQQILGQGPKLLIQFQNNGVVDDSQLPKDRFSAERLKGVDSTLKIQPAKLEDSAVYLCASSLSHRTEAFFGQGTRLTVV.